This TCR beta chain was obtained from a study of OX40 agonist ivuxolimab in advanced cancers. This clone has a single count. Using immunoSEQ multiplex PCR, the repertoire was profiled, and TCRdb retains in-frame clones only, with some absent. The table has about 64,000 clones, over 65% seen once; the top ten hold more than 2%. CDR3 length: 15 amino acids. Germline trimming cut 5 bases from V and 5 bases from J; bases unmatched to any gene: 10. CDR1 and CDR2 from the germline V gene are LNHDA and SQIVND (reference sequence). This receptor was identified in an adult with an advanced solid tumor such as melanoma, head and neck, liver or kidney cancer. The chain employs TRBV19 and TRBJ2-3; 7 positions agree with TRBD2. The source material was CD4+ or CD8+ T cells sorted from blood, sampled in a trial of the OX40 agonist ivuxolimab. CDR3 sequence: CASSVRGTFGDTQYF. CDR3 nucleotide sequence: TGTGCCAGTAGTGTGCGGGGGACCTTTGGAGATACGCAGTATTTT.